These 17 T cell receptor beta chains originate from one sample sequenced in a study of Graves' ophthalmopathy and Graves' hyperthyroidism. Scientists amplified the TCR beta CDR3 regions from RNA transcripts. HTBI primers primed a first-round RT-PCR, and a second-round multiplex PCR followed. MiXCR, applied by TCRdb to the multiplex PCR reads, yields one record per CDR3 protein. The repertoire consists of over 500,000 distinct CDR3 sequences, with over 20% occurring once and the leading ten covering around 6.9%. Material: peripheral blood. Receptors were obtained from a woman under 30 with stable Graves' hyperthyroidism. Some clones in this sample may be carry-over from other donors' samples.

V gene TRBV6-1 combines with J gene TRBJ2-2; D gene ambiguous. The CDR3 contains 14 residues. V lost 1 base, J lost 5 bases, and 8 bases lay in between. Germline CDR1 reads MNHNS; CDR2 reads SASEGT. Here the CDR3 reads CASSEVKGTGELFF. CDR3 nucleotide sequence: TGTGCCAGCAGTGAAGTAAAGGGTACCGGGGAGCTGTTTTTT.

The chain recombines TRBV20-1 with TRBJ1-3, with 7 bases aligning to TRBD1. The length of the CDR3 is 16 residues. The V gene's germline CDR1 is DFQATT and CDR2 SNEGSKA (reference sequence). V lost 3 bases and J lost 4; bases outside the gene matches: 12. The CDR3 spells CSARGLDRLRGNTIYF. In DNA, the CDR3 is TGCAGTGCTAGGGGCCTGGACAGGCTCAGGGGAAACACCATATATTTT.

In its sample, this clonotype was seen many times. This chain uses TRBV20-1 with TRBJ2-5, with D perhaps matching TRBD2 (5 bases). V shed 1 base and J shed 7 bases, with 10 bases lying between them. Germline lookup yields CDR1 DFQATT and CDR2 SNEGSKA (reference sequence). The CDR3 loop spans 12 amino acids. The CDR3 DNA reads as TGCAGTGCTAGAGGGGCCCGGGGGACCCAGTACTTC. Translation: CSARGARGTQYF.

As for this clonotype: The junction differs from germline at one of its ends, possibly a read error. V usage is TRBV5-8 and J usage is TRBJ2-2, with a possible D match to TRBD2 (5 bases). This CDR3 is 15 amino acids long. CDR1 and CDR2 from the germline V gene are SGHTS and YDEGEE. DNA for the CDR3: TGTGCCAGCAGCTTCTGGGAAGTGAACACCGGGGAGCCGTTTTTT. Translated: CASSFWEVNTGEPFF. Together with reference TRBV5-8 and TRBJ2-2, the CDR3 gives the full variable domain: EAGVTQSPTHLIKTRGQQATLRCSPISGHTSVYWYQQALGLGLQFLLWYDEGEERNRGNFPPRFSGRQFPNYSSELNVNALELEDSALYLCASSFWEVNTGEPFFGEGSRLTVL.

This clonotype was picked up a small number of times. V and J are TRBV11-2 and TRBJ1-1; 8 nucleotides align to TRBD1. V shed 7 bases and J 4 bases; nucleotides not matched to a gene: 17. The CDR3 contains 17 residues. The germline V gene has CDR1 SGHAT and CDR2 FQNNGV. This CDR3 is CASNQGARLLVGTEAFF. The CDR3 DNA reads as TGTGCCAGCAACCAGGGGGCGCGGTTACTAGTAGGCACTGAAGCTTTCTTT.

This clonotype was found a few times. The chain uses TRBV6-5 and TRBJ1-6; 10 nucleotides match TRBD1. Germline CDR1 reads MNHEY; CDR2 reads SVGAGI. This CDR3 comprises 17 residues. V was pared by 2 bases and J by 7 bases, with 8 bases of the junction left unmatched. The CDR3 DNA is TGTGCCAGCAGTTACACCGATCCGGGACAGGGGAATTCACCCCTCCACTTT. Translating it yields CASSYTDPGQGNSPLHF.

The table lists this clonotype with many counts. The V gene is TRBV5-1, the J gene TRBJ2-2, with a weak D call TRBD2 (5 bases). The V and J ends lost 0 bases and 7 bases respectively, with 13 bases between them. Looked up from germline, CDR1 is SGHRS and CDR2 is YFSETQ. The CDR3 loop spans 15 amino acids. CDR3: CASSLEDYLGGELFF. CDR3 bases: TGCGCCAGCAGCTTGGAAGACTACCTCGGCGGGGAGCTGTTTTTT.

The V and J genes are TRBV7-2 and TRBJ1-2; 9 positions agree with TRBD1. CDR3 length equals 14 residues. Trimming removed 5 bases from V and 4 bases from J; junction bases left unmatched: 5. Looked up from germline, CDR1 is SGHTA and CDR2 is FQGNSA. The CDR3 here is CASSPQDRGYGYTF. The CDR3 coding sequence is TGTGCCAGCAGCCCCCAGGACAGGGGCTATGGCTACACCTTC. The variable domain in full, completed from reference TRBV7-2 and TRBJ1-2, reads GAGVSQSPSNKVTEKGKDVELRCDPISGHTALYWYRQSLGQGLEFLIYFQGNSAPDKSGLPSDRFSAERTGGSVSTLTIQRTQQEDSAVYLCASSPQDRGYGYTFGSGTRLTVV.

Many counts were recorded for this clonotype. The chain has TRBV12-3 or TRBV12-4 and TRBJ2-2; either TRBD1 or TRBD2 may fit D (5 bases each). Trimming removed 4 bases at V and 5 bases at J, with 11 bases between. The CDR3 loop spans 14 amino acids. The CDR3 loop reads CASSWDPGTGELFF. Here the CDR3 DNA reads TGTGCCAGCAGTTGGGACCCGGGGACCGGGGAGCTGTTTTTT.

The chain joins TRBV12-3 or TRBV12-4 to TRBJ1-2; D unclear. The CDR3 covers 14 residues. Trimming shortened V by 3 bases and J by 3 bases, and 11 bases separated the two germline ends. CDR3 loop: CASSFGQIDYGYTF. CDR3 nucleotides: TGTGCCAGCAGTTTTGGGCAGATAGACTATGGCTACACCTTC.

This clonotype was detected many times. The junction does not match germline at one end; this may be a read error. This chain uses TRBV20-1 with TRBJ2-7; D perhaps matches TRBD1 (5 bases). The germline V gene has CDR1 DFQATT and CDR2 SNEGSKA (reference sequence). The CDR3 has 14 amino acids. This CDR3 reads CSARDRVFGYEQYF. The CDR3, as DNA: TGCAGTGCCAGAGACAGAGTTTTCGGCTACGAGCAGTACTTC.

The chain joins TRBV10-3 to TRBJ1-1; possible D gene TRBD1, 6 bases. The CDR3 spans 14 residues. The V end lost 6 bases, the J end lost 5 bases, and 16 bases lay between the germline ends. CDR1 is ENHRY and CDR2 is SYGVKD in the germline V gene. The CDR3 loop is CAISRDMPGTEAFF. The DNA of the CDR3 is TGTGCCATCAGCCGGGACATGCCGGGGACTGAAGCTTTCTTT.

In its sample, this clonotype was seen a few times. The V gene is TRBV12-3 or TRBV12-4, the J gene TRBJ2-7, with 10 positions matching TRBD2. The CDR3 covers 15 residues. With V trimmed by 2 bases and J by 3 bases, 4 bases remained unmatched. The CDR3 loop is CASSLYSGGNYEQYF. The DNA for the CDR3 is TGTGCCAGCAGTTTATATAGCGGGGGGAACTACGAGCAGTACTTC.

This clonotype came up a few times. This chain links TRBV3-1 with TRBJ2-5, with 7 positions matching TRBD2. Germline values: CDR1 LGHDT, CDR2 YNNKEL (reference sequence). The CDR3 sequence is 18 residues long. With 0 bases clipped from V and 4 bases from J, the junction kept 14 bases outside the gene matches. CDR3 in amino acids: CASSQERLADARGETQYF. The CDR3 coding sequence is TGTGCCAGCAGCCAAGAACGACTAGCCGATGCTCGGGGAGAGACCCAGTACTTC.

This clonotype appeared a few times. The chain carries TRBV4-1 and TRBJ1-1; D gene ambiguous. V lost 1 base and J 0 bases, leaving 9 bases between the germline ends. CDR1 is MGHRA, CDR2 YSYEKL, per germline. The CDR3 is 15 residues long. The CDR3 sequence: CASSQVPEMNTEAFF. DNA of the CDR3: TGCGCCAGCAGCCAAGTACCTGAGATGAACACTGAAGCTTTCTTT.

Only a few counts were recorded for this clonotype. This chain joins TRBV6-1 and TRBJ1-5, with D maybe TRBD1 (5 bases). Per the germline V gene, CDR1 is MNHNS and CDR2 is SASEGT. The V gene lost 2 bases and the J gene lost 5 bases, with 13 bases spanning the gap. This CDR3 has 15 amino acids. The CDR3 DNA reads as TGTGCCAGCAGTGAAAGGGGACCTGCGGATCAGCCCCAGCATTTT. Translated, it gives CASSERGPADQPQHF.

This clonotype was seen many times. V gene TRBV6-5 combines with J gene TRBJ2-7; perhaps TRBD1 as D (5 bases). The CDR3 is made up of 14 amino acids. Trimming left V 2 bases short and J 3 bases short, with 11 bases between. CDR1 is MNHEY, CDR2 SVGAGI, per germline. The CDR3 DNA follows: TGTGCCAGCAGTTACGGTACCCAGGGCTACGAGCAGTACTTC. It is translated as CASSYGTQGYEQYF.